The 6 T cell receptor beta chains below come from one sample, sequenced in a study of blood T cell repertoires in COVID-19. The repertoire was sequenced with immunoSEQ multiplex PCR; TCRdb's copy has only in-frame clones and lacks some. The sample includes roughly 220,000 clones, roughly 80% of them seen just once. The sequenced material came from PBMCs or T cells enriched from blood (not recorded which). The origin of the receptors is a woman in her thirties or forties with acute COVID-19.

CDR3 nucleotides: TGTGCCACCAGTGATCCCCGGACTAGCGGTTCCTACGAGCAGTACTTC. Amino acids: CATSDPRTSGSYEQYF. The V gene is TRBV24-1, the J gene TRBJ2-7; 10 nucleotides line up with TRBD2. From germline, CDR1 is KGHDR and CDR2 SFDVKD. The CDR3 sequence is 16 residues long. V lost 3 bases, J lost 1 base, and 5 bases stayed unmatched.

The gene calls are TRBV28 and TRBJ2-2; 10 bases line up with TRBD2. Germline trimming cut 8 bases from V and 0 bases from J; bases unmatched to any gene: 6. The CDR3 covers 16 residues. Germline CDR1 reads MDHEN; CDR2 reads SYDVKM. The CDR3 DNA is TGTGCCAGCGAGACTAGCGGGTCCGCGAACACCGGGGAGCTGTTTTTT. Residues: CASETSGSANTGELFF.

This clone showed up just a few times. The same CDR3 can be traced to other DNA sequences in this sample. The chain recombines TRBV7-2 with TRBJ2-2; a possible D gene is TRBD2 (6 bases). CDR3 length equals 14 residues. Germline V gives CDR1 SGHTA, CDR2 FQGNSA. Trimming removed 5 bases at V and 6 bases at J, with 13 bases between. CDR3 DNA sequence: TGTGCCAGCAGCCTAGGGCCTAGCGCCGGGGAGCTGTTTTTT. It specifies CASSLGPSAGELFF.

V gene TRBV9 combines with J gene TRBJ2-1; the match to TRBD2 covers 10 bases. Germline trimming cut 0 bases from V and 4 bases from J; bases unmatched to any gene: 4. The CDR3 has 16 amino acids. Germline CDR1 SGDLS, CDR2 YYNGEE. The DNA of the CDR3 is TGTGCCAGCAGCGTAGCTCTAGCGGGGGCTTACAATGAGCAGTTCTTC. This translates into CASSVALAGAYNEQFF.

The genes are TRBV7-2 and TRBJ2-7; tentatively, D is TRBD1 (5 bases). The CDR3 is 14 residues long. V was cut by 5 bases and J by 7 bases, with 18 bases left in between. CDR1 and CDR2 (germline): SGHTA, FQGNSA. This CDR3 reads CASSPRVQGPEQYF. The CDR3 DNA is TGTGCCAGCAGCCCTCGAGTTCAGGGTCCAGAGCAGTACTTC.

This chain links TRBV30 with TRBJ1-2, with 7 bases lining up with TRBD1. This CDR3 is built from 12 residues. The junction had 13 bases not matched to a gene; V was cut back by 5 bases and J by 13 bases. Germline CDR1 GTSNPN, CDR2 SVGIG (reference sequence). The CDR3 sequence: CAWALRRGQGTF. CDR3 DNA: TGTGCCTGGGCCCTACGTAGGGGGCAGGGCACCTTC.